Shown below are 6 T cell receptor beta chains from a single sample sequenced in a study of CD8+CD57+ T cells in acquired aplastic anemia. Profiles of TCR beta VDJ and CDR3 were generated from a genomic DNA template. In TCRdb, the reads were re-called with MiXCR into one record per CDR3 protein. Among 400,000 to 500,000 distinct CDR3 sequences listed, around 68% were seen once. Specimen: sorted CD4+, CD8+, or CD8+CD57+ T cells (not recorded which) from PBMCs. The receptor set was obtained from a human donor in good health, serving as a control.

As concerns this clonotype: Mismatch with germline at one junction end may stem from a read error. This chain joins TRBV5-1 and TRBJ2-7, with D possibly matching TRBD2 (7 bases). This CDR3 has 15 amino acids. Per germline, CDR1 SGHRS and CDR2 YFSETQ. The chain's CDR3 is CASSMAGDTAYERYF. The CDR3 DNA is TGCGCCAGCAGTATGGCGGGGGACACCGCCTACGAGCGGTACTTC.

The chain joins TRBV20-1 to TRBJ1-5; no firm D call. This CDR3 comprises 17 residues. V dropped 6 bases and J dropped 3 bases, with 24 bases sitting between them. Looked up from germline, CDR1 is DFQATT and CDR2 is SNEGSKA (reference sequence). The CDR3 bases are TGCAGTGCGAGTAGGCCCAACAAGGCATCCTCCAATCAGCCCCAGCATTTT. Translated, it gives CSASRPNKASSNQPQHF.

As to this clonotype: Without the conserved terminal phenylalanine or tryptophan, this CDR3 likely stems from a read error. Because the CDR3's place on the DNA is in doubt, the DNA is left out and the CDR3 is given as listed by TCRdb. The V call is TRBV7-2, the J call TRBJ2-7; whether TRBD2, the table's D call, matches the DNA was not checked. CDR1 and CDR2 from the germline V gene are SGHTA and FQGNSA. The CDR3 length is 13 residues, termini included. CDR3 amino acids: CASSLEGGRGPST.

On this clonotype itself: The missing conserved phenylalanine or tryptophan at the end of this CDR3 makes a read error likely. The DNA is left out, because the CDR3 cannot be placed on it with certainty; the CDR3 is given as TCRdb lists it. The chain carries TRBV7-9 and TRBJ1-2; the table's D gene call, TRBD1, was not cross checked with the DNA. The CDR3 totals 14 residues, both ends included. In germline, CDR1 is SEHNR, CDR2 FQNEAQ (reference sequence). CDR3 sequence reads: CASSLRQANYGCTS.

As regards this clonotype: The CDR3 does not end in the conserved phenylalanine or tryptophan, so this is likely a read error. The DNA is omitted, as the CDR3 cannot be located on it reliably, and the CDR3 follows TCRdb's listing. The chain joins TRBV2 to TRBJ1-2. The CDR3 region is 15 residues in length, termini included. Germline V gene sequence: CDR1 SNHLY, CDR2 FYNNEI. CDR3 sequence reads: CASRLRTQTTYGHTT.

The genes are TRBV9 and TRBJ2-5; D gene unclear. This CDR3 comprises 14 residues. Germline assignment: CDR1 SGDLS and CDR2 YYNGEE. V was trimmed by 3 bases and J by 5 bases, leaving 14 bases between them. The CDR3 region is CASSANDAGETQYF. The CDR3 DNA reads TGTGCCAGCAGCGCCAACGACGCCGGGGAGACCCAGTACTTC.